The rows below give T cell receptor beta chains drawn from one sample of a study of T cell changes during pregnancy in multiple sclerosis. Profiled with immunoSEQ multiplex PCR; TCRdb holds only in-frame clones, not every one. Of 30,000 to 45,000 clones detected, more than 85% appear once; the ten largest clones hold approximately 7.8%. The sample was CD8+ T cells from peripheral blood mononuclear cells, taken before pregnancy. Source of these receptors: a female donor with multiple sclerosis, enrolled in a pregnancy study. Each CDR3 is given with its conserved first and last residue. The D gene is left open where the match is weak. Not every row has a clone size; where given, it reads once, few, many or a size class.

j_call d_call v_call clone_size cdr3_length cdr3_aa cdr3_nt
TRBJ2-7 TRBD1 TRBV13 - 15 CASSRGAGGAYEQYF TGTGCCAGCAGCCGGGGCGCAGGGGGTGCCTACGAGCAGTACTTC
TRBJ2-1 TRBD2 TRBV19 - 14 CASSPGGRVNEQFF TGTGCCAGTAGTCCGGGAGGACGGGTCAATGAGCAGTTCTTC
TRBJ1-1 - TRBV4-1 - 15 CASTPGGAMNTEAFF TGCGCCAGCACCCCGGGAGGGGCCATGAACACTGAAGCTTTCTTT
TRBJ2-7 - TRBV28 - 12 CASSATGDEQYF TGTGCCAGCAGTGCCACCGGGGACGAGCAGTACTTC
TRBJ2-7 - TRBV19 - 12 CASSSTVWEQYF TGTGCCAGTAGTTCTACCGTTTGGGAGCAGTACTTC
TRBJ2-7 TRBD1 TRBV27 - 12 CASSPQGGEQYF TGTGCCAGCAGTCCACAGGGGGGCGAGCAGTACTTC
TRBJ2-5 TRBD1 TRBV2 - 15 CASIPGQGYAETQYF TGTGCCAGCATCCCGGGACAGGGATACGCAGAGACCCAGTACTTC
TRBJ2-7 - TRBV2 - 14 CASVEGGAGYEQYF TGTGCCAGCGTCGAAGGGGGGGCAGGGTACGAGCAGTACTTC
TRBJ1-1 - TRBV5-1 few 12 CASSLEGVGAFF TGCGCCAGCAGCTTGGAAGGAGTCGGAGCTTTCTTT
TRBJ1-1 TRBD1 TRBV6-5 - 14 CASSYGQGSVEAFF TGTGCCAGCAGTTACGGACAGGGGTCGGTTGAAGCTTTCTTT
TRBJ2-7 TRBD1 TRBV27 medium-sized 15 CASSLNRGRKYEQYF TGTGCCAGCAGTCTAAACAGGGGGCGCAAGTACGAGCAGTACTTC
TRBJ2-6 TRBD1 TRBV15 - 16 CATSRDRGSGANVLTF TGTGCCACCAGCCGGGACAGGGGCTCTGGGGCCAACGTCCTGACTTTC
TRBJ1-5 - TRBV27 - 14 CASRGGNSNQPQHF TGTGCCAGCCGGGGGGGGAATAGCAATCAGCCCCAGCATTTT
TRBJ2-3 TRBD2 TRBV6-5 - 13 CASMSGRTDTQYF TGTGCCAGCATGAGCGGGAGGACAGATACGCAGTATTTT
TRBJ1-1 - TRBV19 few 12 CASSPMNTEAFF TGTGCCAGTAGCCCTATGAACACTGAAGCTTTCTTT
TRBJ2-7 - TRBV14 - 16 CASSHPSGLGYNEQYF TGTGCCAGCAGTCATCCCTCTGGGTTGGGCTATAACGAGCAGTACTTC
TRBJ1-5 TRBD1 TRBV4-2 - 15 CASSRGQGGDQPQHF TGTGCCAGCAGCCGCGGACAGGGAGGTGATCAGCCCCAGCATTTT